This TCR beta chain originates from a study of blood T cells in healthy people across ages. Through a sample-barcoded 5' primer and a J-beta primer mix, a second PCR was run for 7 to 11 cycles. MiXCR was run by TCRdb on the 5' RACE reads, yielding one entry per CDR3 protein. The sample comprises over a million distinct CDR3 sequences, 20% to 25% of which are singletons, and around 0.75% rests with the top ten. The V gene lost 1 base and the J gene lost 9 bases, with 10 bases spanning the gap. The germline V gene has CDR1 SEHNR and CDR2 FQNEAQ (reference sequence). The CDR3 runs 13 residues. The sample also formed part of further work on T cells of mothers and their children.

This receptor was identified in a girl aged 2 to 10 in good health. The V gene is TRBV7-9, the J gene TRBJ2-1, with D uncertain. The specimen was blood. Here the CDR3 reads CASSLVELGEQFF. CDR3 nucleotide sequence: TGTGCCAGCAGCTTAGTAGAGTTAGGTGAGCAGTTCTTC. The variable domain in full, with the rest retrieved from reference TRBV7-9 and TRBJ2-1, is DTGVSQNPRHKITKRGQNVTFRCDPISEHNRLYWYRQTLGQGPEFLTYFQNEAQLEKSRLLSDRFSAERPKGSFSTLEIQRTEQGDSAMYLCASSLVELGEQFFGPGTRLTVL.